This paragraph covers one T cell receptor (beta chain) sequence. Then a second PCR, running roughly 7 to 11 cycles, was carried out with a sample-barcoded 5' primer and a J-beta primer mix. TCRdb used MiXCR to reprocess the 5' RACE reads, holding one entry per CDR3 protein. The sample lists 1.4 million or so distinct CDR3 sequences, roughly 43% occurring once. This specimen comes from a study of blood T cells in healthy people across ages. The germline V gene has CDR1 DFQATT and CDR2 SNEGSKA (reference sequence). The junction had 8 bases not matched to a gene; V was cut back by 0 bases and J by 3 bases. This CDR3 is built from 16 residues.

The receptor comes from a woman aged 18 to 35 in good health. Sequencing was done on a sample of blood. The genes are TRBV20-1 and TRBJ2-1; the match to TRBD1 covers 7 bases. The CDR3 DNA reads as TGCAGTGCTAGAGATCGGAAAGCAGGGGGCTACAATGAGCAGTTCTTC. The encoded protein is CSARDRKAGGYNEQFF.